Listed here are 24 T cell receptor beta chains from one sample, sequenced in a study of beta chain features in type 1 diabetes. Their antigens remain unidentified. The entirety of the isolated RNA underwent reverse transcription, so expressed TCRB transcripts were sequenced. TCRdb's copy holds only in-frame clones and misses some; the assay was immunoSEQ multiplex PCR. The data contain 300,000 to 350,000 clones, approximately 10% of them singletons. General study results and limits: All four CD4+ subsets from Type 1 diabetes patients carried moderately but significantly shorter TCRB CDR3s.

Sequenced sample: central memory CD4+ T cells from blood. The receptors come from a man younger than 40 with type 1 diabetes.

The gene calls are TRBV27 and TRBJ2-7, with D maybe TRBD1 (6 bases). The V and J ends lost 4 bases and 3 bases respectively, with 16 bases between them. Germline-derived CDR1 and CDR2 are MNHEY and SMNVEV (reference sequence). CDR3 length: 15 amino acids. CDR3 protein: CASSSKLTGLYEQYF. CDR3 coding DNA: TGTGCCAGCAGTTCCAAACTGACAGGCCTCTACGAGCAGTACTTC.

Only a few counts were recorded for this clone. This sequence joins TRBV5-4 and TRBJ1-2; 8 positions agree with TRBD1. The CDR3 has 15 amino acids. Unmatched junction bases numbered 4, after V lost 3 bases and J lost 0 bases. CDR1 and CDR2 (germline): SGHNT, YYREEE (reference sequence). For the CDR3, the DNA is TGTGCCAGCAGCTCGTGGGACAGGTCTAACTATGGCTACACCTTC. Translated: CASSSWDRSNYGYTF.

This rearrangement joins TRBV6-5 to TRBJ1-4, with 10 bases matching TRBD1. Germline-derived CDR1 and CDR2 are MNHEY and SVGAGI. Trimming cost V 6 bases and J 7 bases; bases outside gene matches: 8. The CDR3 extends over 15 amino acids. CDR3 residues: CASRTQGQGSEKLFF. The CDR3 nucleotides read TGTGCCAGCAGAACGCAGGGACAGGGGAGTGAAAAACTGTTTTTT.

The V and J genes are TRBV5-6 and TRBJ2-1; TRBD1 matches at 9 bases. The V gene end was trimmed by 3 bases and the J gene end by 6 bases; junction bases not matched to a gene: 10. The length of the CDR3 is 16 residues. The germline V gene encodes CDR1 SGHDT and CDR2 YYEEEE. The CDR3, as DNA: TGTGCCAGCAGCTCGTTCCGGGACAGGGATAGCAATGAGCAGTTCTTC. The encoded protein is CASSSFRDRDSNEQFF.

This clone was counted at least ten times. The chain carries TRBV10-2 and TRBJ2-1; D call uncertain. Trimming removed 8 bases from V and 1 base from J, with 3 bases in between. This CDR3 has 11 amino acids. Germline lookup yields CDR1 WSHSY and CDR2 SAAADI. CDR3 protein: CASRSYNEQFF. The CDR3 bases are TGCGCCAGCCGGTCCTACAATGAGCAGTTCTTC.

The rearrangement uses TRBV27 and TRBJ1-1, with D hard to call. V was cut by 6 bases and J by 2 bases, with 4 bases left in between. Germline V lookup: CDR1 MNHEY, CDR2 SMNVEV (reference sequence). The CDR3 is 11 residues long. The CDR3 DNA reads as TGTGCCAGCAGAGGAAACACTGAAGCTTTCTTT. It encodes CASRGNTEAFF.

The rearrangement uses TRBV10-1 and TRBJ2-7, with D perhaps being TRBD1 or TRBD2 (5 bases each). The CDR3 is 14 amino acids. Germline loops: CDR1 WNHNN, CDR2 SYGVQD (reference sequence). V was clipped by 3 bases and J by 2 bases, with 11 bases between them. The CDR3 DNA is TGCGCCAGCAGTGATCGGGGCCCGCCCTACGAGCAGTACTTC. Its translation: CASSDRGPPYEQYF.

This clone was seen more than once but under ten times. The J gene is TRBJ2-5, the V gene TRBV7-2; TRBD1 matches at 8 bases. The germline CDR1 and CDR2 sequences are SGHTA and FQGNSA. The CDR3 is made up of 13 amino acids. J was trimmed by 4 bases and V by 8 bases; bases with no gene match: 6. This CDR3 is CASCRGLRETQYF. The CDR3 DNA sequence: TGTGCCAGCTGCAGGGGGCTGAGAGAGACCCAGTACTTC.

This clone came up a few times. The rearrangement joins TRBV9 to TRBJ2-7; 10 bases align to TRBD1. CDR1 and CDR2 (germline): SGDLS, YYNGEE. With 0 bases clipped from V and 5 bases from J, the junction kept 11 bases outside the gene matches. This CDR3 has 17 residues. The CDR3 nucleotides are TGTGCCAGCAGCGTAGTGTGGAACGGGACAGGGGTACACGAGCAGTACTTC. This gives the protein CASSVVWNGTGVHEQYF.

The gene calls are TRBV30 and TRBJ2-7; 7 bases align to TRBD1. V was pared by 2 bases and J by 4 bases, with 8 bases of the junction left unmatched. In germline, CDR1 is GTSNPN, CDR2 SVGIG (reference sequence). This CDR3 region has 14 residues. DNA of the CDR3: TGTGCCTGGAGTATGACAGGGACCGCTTACGAGCAGTACTTC. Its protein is CAWSMTGTAYEQYF.

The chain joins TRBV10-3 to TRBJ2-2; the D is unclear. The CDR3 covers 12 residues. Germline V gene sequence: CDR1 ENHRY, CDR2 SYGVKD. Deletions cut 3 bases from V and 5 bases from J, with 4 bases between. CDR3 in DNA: TGTGCCATCAGTGAAGTGACCGGGGAGCTGTTTTTT. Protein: CAISEVTGELFF.

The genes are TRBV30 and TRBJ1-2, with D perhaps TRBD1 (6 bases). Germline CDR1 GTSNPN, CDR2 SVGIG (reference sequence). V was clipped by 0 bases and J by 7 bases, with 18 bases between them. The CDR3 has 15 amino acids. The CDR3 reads CAWSVRLAGEGGYTF. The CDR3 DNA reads TGTGCCTGGAGTGTTCGGCTCGCAGGGGAAGGTGGCTACACCTTC. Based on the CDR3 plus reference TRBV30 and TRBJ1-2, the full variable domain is SQTIHQWPATLVQPVGSPLSLECTVEGTSNPNLYWYRQAAGRGLQLLFYSVGIGQISSEVPQNLSASRPQDRQFILSSKKLLLSDSGFYLCAWSVRLAGEGGYTFGSGTRLTVV.

The CDR3 loop is CAISDPGTSGYNEQFF. CDR3 DNA: TGTGCCATCAGTGACCCCGGGACTAGCGGTTACAATGAGCAGTTCTTC. The chain uses TRBV10-3 and TRBJ2-1; the match to TRBD2 covers 11 bases. Trimming cost V 3 bases and J 4 bases; bases outside gene matches: 5. The CDR3 is 16 amino acids. Germline V gene data show CDR1 as ENHRY and CDR2 as SYGVKD.

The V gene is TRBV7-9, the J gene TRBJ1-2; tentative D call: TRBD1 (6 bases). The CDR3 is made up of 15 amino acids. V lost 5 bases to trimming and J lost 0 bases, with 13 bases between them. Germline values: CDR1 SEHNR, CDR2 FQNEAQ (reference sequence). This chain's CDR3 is CASSPQGDANYGYTF. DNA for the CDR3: TGTGCCAGCAGCCCACAGGGAGACGCTAACTATGGCTACACCTTC.

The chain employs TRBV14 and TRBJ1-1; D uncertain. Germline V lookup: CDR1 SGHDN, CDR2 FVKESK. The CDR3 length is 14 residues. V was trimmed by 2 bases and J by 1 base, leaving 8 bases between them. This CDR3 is CASSQLTWNTEAFF. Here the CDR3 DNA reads TGTGCCAGCAGCCAACTTACATGGAACACTGAAGCTTTCTTT.

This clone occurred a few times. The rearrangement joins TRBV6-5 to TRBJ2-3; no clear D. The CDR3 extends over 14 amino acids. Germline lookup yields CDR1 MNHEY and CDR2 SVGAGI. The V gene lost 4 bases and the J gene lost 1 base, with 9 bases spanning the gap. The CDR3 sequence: CASSLVQGTDTQYF. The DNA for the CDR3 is TGTGCCAGCAGTTTAGTTCAGGGCACAGATACGCAGTATTTT.

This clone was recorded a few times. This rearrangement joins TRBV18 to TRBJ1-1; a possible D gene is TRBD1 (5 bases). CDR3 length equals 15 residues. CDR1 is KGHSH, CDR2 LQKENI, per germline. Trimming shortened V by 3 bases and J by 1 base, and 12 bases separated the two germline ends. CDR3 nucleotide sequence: TGTGCCAGCTCACCGACCTGGGGGGAGAACACTGAAGCTTTCTTT. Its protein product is CASSPTWGENTEAFF.

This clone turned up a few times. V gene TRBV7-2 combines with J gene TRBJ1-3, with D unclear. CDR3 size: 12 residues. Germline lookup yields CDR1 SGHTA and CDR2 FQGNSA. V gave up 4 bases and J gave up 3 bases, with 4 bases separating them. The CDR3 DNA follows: TGTGCCAGCAGCTCCGTTGGAAACACCATATATTTT. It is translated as CASSSVGNTIYF.

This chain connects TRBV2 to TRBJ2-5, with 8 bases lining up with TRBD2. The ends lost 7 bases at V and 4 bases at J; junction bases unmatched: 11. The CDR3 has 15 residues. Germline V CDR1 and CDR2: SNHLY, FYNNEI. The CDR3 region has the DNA TGTGCCAGCACCAAAGGGGGGACTAGGGGAGAGACCCAGTACTTC. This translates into CASTKGGTRGETQYF. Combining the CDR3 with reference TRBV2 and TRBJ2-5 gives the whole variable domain EPEVTQTPSHQVTQMGQEVILRCVPISNHLYFYWYRQILGQKVEFLVSFYNNEISEKSEIFDDQFSVERPDGSNFTLKIRSTKLEDSAMYFCASTKGGTRGETQYFGPGTRLLVL.

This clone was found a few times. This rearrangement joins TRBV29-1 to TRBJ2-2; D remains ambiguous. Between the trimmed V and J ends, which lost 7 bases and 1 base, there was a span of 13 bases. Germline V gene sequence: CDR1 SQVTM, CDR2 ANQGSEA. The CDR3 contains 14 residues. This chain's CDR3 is CSAPSPGNTGELFF. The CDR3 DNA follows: TGCAGCGCCCCTTCTCCAGGGAACACCGGGGAGCTGTTTTTT.

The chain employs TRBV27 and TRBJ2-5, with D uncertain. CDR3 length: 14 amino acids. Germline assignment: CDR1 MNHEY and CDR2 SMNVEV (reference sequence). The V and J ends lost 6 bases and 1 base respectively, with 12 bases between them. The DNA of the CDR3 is TGTGCCAGCAGAAGGTGGCAGCCCCAAGAGACCCAGTACTTC. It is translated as CASRRWQPQETQYF.

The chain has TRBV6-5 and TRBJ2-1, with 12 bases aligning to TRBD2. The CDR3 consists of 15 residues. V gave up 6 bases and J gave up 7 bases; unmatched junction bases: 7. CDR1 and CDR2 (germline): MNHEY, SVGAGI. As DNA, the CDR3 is TGTGCCAGCAGAAGACTAGCGGGGGAGGTGAATGAGCAGTTCTTC. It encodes CASRRLAGEVNEQFF.

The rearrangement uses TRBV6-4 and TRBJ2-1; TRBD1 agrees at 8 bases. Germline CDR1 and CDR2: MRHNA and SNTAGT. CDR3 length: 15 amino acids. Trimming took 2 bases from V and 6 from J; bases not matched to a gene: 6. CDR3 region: CASSDGDRGINEQFF. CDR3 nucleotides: TGTGCCAGCAGTGACGGAGACAGGGGCATCAATGAGCAGTTCTTC.

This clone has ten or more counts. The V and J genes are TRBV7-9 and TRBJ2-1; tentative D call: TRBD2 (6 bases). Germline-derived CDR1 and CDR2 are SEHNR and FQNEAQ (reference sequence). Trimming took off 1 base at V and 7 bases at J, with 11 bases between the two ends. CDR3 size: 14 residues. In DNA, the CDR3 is TGTGCCAGCAGCTTAGAAGGGACTCTAAATGAGCAGTTCTTC. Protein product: CASSLEGTLNEQFF.